The T cell receptor (beta chain) under discussion was sequenced for a study of blood T cell repertoires in COVID-19. Data came from immunoSEQ multiplex PCR; TCRdb stores just in-frame clones and leaves some out. The table includes some 260,000 clones, about 80% detected once. Germline V CDR1 and CDR2: SGHDT, YYEEEE. The J segment lost 3 bases and the V segment lost 4 bases, leaving 10 bases of the junction unmatched. There are 16 residues in the CDR3. The source of this sequence is a man older than 75 with acute or convalescent COVID-19. Sequencing was carried out using peripheral blood. J is TRBJ2-3 and V is TRBV5-6; 8 positions match TRBD2. The CDR3 nucleotides read TGTGCCAGCAGCCCCCTCGGGGGGGGTCGAACAGATACGCAGTATTTT. Translating it yields CASSPLGGGRTDTQYF. Looking up the rest from reference TRBV5-6 and TRBJ2-3 gives the full variable domain: DAGVTQSPTHLIKTRGQQVTLRCSPKSGHDTVSWYQQALGQGPQFIFQYYEEEERQRGNFPDRFSGHQFPNYSSELNVNALLLGDSALYLCASSPLGGGRTDTQYFGPGTRLTVL.